This T cell receptor beta chain was retrieved from a study of cytomegalovirus exposure and HLA in healthy donors. The overall study: Unique TCR beta sequences numbering around 110 million came from roughly 180 million T cells in an earlier analysis.

Both 60 Vbeta primers and 13 Jbeta primers went into the PCR. Repertoires were generated with immunoSEQ multiplex PCR, while TCRdb's copy carries only in-frame clones and drops some. This sample has 90,000 to 95,000 clones, with 80% found just once. Between the trimmed V and J ends, which lost 5 bases and 8 bases, there was a span of 9 bases. Germline V gene data show CDR1 as MNHNY and CDR2 as SVGAGI (reference sequence). The CDR3 is 11 amino acids. V and J are TRBV6-6 and TRBJ1-1; D is uncertain. The specimen was PBMCs. This TCR came from a man between 18 and 29 years old in good health and CMV-seronegative. CDR3 sequence reads: CASSLTKEAFF. The DNA of the CDR3 is TGTGCCAGCAGTCTCACAAAAGAAGCTTTCTTT.